Sequencing of this T cell receptor (beta chain) was carried out in a study of cytomegalovirus exposure and HLA in healthy donors. Turning to the study itself: There were 117 million unique TCR beta sequences, drawn from about 179 million T cells, in an earlier analysis.

The J segment lost 5 bases and the V segment lost 9 bases, leaving 11 bases of the junction unmatched. Germline assignment: CDR1 LNHDA and CDR2 SQIVND (reference sequence). The CDR3 is 15 amino acids. For this clone: Its matching antigen is unknown.

Study-level findings and limits: Per a later analysis, HLA-associated TCR beta chains showed more clonal expansion than other, equally common TCR beta chains. According to a later analysis, most TCR beta chains associated with CMV appeared HLA-restricted.

Use of 60 Vbeta and 13 Jbeta primers characterized the PCR. This table comes from immunoSEQ multiplex PCR, and its TCRdb copy is limited to in-frame clones, with some not included. This sample contains around 130,000 clones. This sequence originates from a woman aged 60-75 years in good health and CMV-seronegative. Sequenced material: PBMCs. V usage is TRBV19 and J usage is TRBJ2-2; 8 nucleotides align to TRBD1. CDR3 coding DNA: TGTGCCAGCGCAGCCAGGGGGCAGAGAACCGGGGAGCTGTTTTTT. Protein: CASAARGQRTGELFF.